This TCR beta chain originates from a study of TIL therapy for anti-PD-1-resistant metastatic lung cancer. About the study: Patients had a median age of about 55 years (range about 35-80).

CDR3 length: 16 amino acids. Germline V gene lookup returns CDR1 SGHRS and CDR2 YFSETQ. The J segment lost 0 bases and the V segment lost 4 bases, leaving 7 bases of the junction unmatched. Sequencing used immunoSEQ v3. TCRdb keeps only in-frame clones here, not all; method: immunoSEQ multiplex PCR. The sample lists roughly 60,000 clones, roughly 84% seen once, with approximately 2.8% in the top ten. Described time point: pre-treatment sample, taken before nivolumab and TIL therapy. The chain links TRBV5-1 to TRBJ1-3, with TRBD1 matching over 7 bases. The sample was blood, taken at baseline. The receptor was isolated from a person aged 25-85 years with non-small cell lung cancer. The CDR3 region is CASSRGDSSSGNTIYF. CDR3 sequence (DNA): TGCGCCAGCAGCCGGGGGGACAGCAGCTCTGGAAACACCATATATTTT.